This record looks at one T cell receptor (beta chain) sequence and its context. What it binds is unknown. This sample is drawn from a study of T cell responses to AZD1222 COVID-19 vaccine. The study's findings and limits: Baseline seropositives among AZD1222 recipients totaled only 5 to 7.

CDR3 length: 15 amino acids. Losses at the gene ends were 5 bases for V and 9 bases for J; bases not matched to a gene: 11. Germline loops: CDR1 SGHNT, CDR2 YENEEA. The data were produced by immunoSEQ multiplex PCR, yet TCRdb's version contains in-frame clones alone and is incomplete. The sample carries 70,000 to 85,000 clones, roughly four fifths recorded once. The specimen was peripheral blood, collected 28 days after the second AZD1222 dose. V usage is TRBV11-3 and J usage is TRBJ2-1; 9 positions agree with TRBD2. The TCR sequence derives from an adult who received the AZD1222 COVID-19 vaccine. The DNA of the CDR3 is TGTGCCAGCAGCCCAGCTAGCGGGGCCGTCGGTGAGCAGTTCTTC. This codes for CASSPASGAVGEQFF.